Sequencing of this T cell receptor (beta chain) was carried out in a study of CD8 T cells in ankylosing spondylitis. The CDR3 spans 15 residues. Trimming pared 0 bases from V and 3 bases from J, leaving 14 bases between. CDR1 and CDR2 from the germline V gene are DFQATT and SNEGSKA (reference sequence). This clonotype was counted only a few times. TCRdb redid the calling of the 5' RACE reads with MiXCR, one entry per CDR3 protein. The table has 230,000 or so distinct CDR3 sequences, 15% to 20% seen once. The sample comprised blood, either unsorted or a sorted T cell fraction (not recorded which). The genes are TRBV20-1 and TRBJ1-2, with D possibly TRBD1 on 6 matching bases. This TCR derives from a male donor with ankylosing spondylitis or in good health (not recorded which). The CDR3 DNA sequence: TGCAGTGCTAGAGATTCGGGGGGCCGGGACTATGGCTACACCTTC. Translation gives CSARDSGGRDYGYTF.